These 17 T cell receptor beta chains were all obtained from the same sample, sequenced in a study of OX40 agonist ivuxolimab in advanced cancers. Sequencing was performed with immunoSEQ multiplex PCR; in TCRdb, only in-frame clones are kept and a portion is missing. The data contain approximately 80,000 clones, about nine tenths of them seen just once; the ten biggest clones take up 7.1%. The material was CD4+ or CD8+ T cells sorted from blood, obtained in a trial of the OX40 agonist ivuxolimab. The source is an adult with an advanced solid tumor such as melanoma, head and neck, liver or kidney cancer.

The chain uses TRBV2 and TRBJ1-4, with D possibly TRBD1 on 6 matching bases. CDR1 SNHLY and CDR2 FYNNEI come from the germline V gene. The V gene lost 9 bases and the J gene lost 8 bases, with 16 bases spanning the gap. The CDR3 covers 13 residues. The chain's CDR3 is CASTQGIREKLFF. The CDR3 region has the DNA TGTGCCAGTACTCAGGGGATTCGGGAAAAACTGTTTTTT.

This clone was picked up a small number of times. J is TRBJ1-1 and V is TRBV5-4; D is possibly TRBD1 (5 bases). With 0 bases removed from V and 3 bases from J, the gap between germline ends came to 9 bases. Looked up from germline, CDR1 is SGHNT and CDR2 is YYREEE (reference sequence). CDR3 length: 14 amino acids. The CDR3 sequence: CASSLGGGYTEAFF. For the CDR3, the DNA is TGTGCCAGCAGCTTGGGCGGGGGATACACTGAAGCTTTCTTT.

The chain couples TRBV4-2 to TRBJ2-1; 10 bases are shared with TRBD2. The germline gives CDR1 LGHNA, CDR2 YNFKEQ. V gave up 0 bases and J gave up 5 bases; unmatched junction bases: 22. The CDR3 runs to 22 residues. This CDR3 reads CASSQELETSGPFLISHNEQFF. The CDR3 DNA is TGTGCCAGCAGCCAAGAGCTTGAGACTAGCGGGCCTTTCCTAATATCCCACAATGAGCAGTTCTTC.

This chain links TRBV5-1 with TRBJ2-1; TRBD1 aligns across 7 bases. Unmatched junction bases numbered 14, after V lost 4 bases and J lost 7 bases. The germline V gene has CDR1 SGHRS and CDR2 YFSETQ. This CDR3 spans 16 amino acids. CDR3 loop: CASSQLADRVGNEQFF. CDR3 sequence (DNA): TGCGCCAGCAGCCAATTGGCCGACAGGGTGGGAAATGAGCAGTTCTTC.

The chain joins TRBV19 to TRBJ2-7, with D possibly matching TRBD2 (7 bases). The CDR3 consists of 14 residues. Trimming shortened V by 3 bases and J by 6 bases, and 15 bases separated the two germline ends. From germline, CDR1 is LNHDA and CDR2 SQIVND (reference sequence). In DNA, the CDR3 is TGTGCCAGTAGTATTGGTCGGGGGGCCGGCGAGCAGTACTTC. It encodes CASSIGRGAGEQYF.

V usage is TRBV5-1 and J usage is TRBJ1-2; 7 bases match TRBD1. The CDR3 contains 14 residues. V dropped 4 bases and J dropped 5; count of bases not matched to a gene: 8. CDR1 is SGHRS and CDR2 is YFSETQ in the germline V gene. DNA of the CDR3: TGCGCCAGCAGCGATCGACAGGGTTCGTATGGCTACACCTTC. This gives the protein CASSDRQGSYGYTF.

The chain carries TRBV5-4 and TRBJ2-1; weak D call: TRBD2 (5 bases). The germline V and J ends were trimmed by 1 base and 9 bases, with 8 bases remaining between them. CDR1 and CDR2 from the germline V gene are SGHNT and YYREEE (reference sequence). The length of the CDR3 is 12 residues. The DNA for the CDR3 is TGTGCCAGCAGCTTGCCAGGAGGTGAGCAGTTCTTC. Translated: CASSLPGGEQFF.

The chain has TRBV2 and TRBJ2-2; no reliable D call. The CDR3 loop spans 13 amino acids. In germline, CDR1 is SNHLY, CDR2 FYNNEI. Trimming took off 2 bases at V and 7 bases at J, with 8 bases between the two ends. This CDR3 reads CASSETAGGELFF. CDR3 in DNA: TGTGCCAGCAGTGAAACGGCCGGCGGGGAGCTGTTTTTT. Full variable domain (missing parts from reference TRBV2 and TRBJ2-2): EPEVTQTPSHQVTQMGQEVILRCVPISNHLYFYWYRQILGQKVEFLVSFYNNEISEKSEIFDDQFSVERPDGSNFTLKIRSTKLEDSAMYFCASSETAGGELFFGEGSRLTVL.

The V and J genes are TRBV19 and TRBJ1-4, with TRBD1 identical over 9 bases. Per germline, CDR1 LNHDA and CDR2 SQIVND (reference sequence). The length of the CDR3 is 15 residues. V lost 4 bases and J lost 5; bases outside the gene matches: 5. The CDR3 spells CASSTGQGGNEKLFF. The CDR3 coding sequence is TGTGCCAGTAGTACGGGACAGGGAGGGAATGAAAAACTGTTTTTT.

The rearrangement links TRBV19 to TRBJ1-2; 7 nucleotides line up with TRBD1. Trimming took 5 bases from V and 8 from J; bases not matched to a gene: 8. CDR3 length: 13 residues. Germline CDR1 is LNHDA and CDR2 is SQIVND (reference sequence). This CDR3 is CASSPQGVRGYTF. In DNA form, the CDR3 reads TGTGCCAGTAGTCCCCAGGGGGTTCGGGGCTACACCTTC.

This chain links TRBV11-1 with TRBJ2-3, with D unresolved. Trimming cost V 4 bases and J 0 bases, with 5 bases left between them. The CDR3 sequence is 13 residues long. CDR1 is SGHAT and CDR2 is FQDESV in the germline V gene (reference sequence). The CDR3 is CASSSASTDTQYF. CDR3 nucleotides: TGTGCCAGCAGCTCAGCTAGCACAGATACGCAGTATTTT. The full variable domain, in which reference TRBV11-1 and TRBJ2-3 provide the parts outside the CDR3, is EAEVAQSPRYKITEKSQAVAFWCDPISGHATLYWYRQILGQGPELLVQFQDESVVDDSQLPKDRFSAERLKGVDSTLKIQPAELGDSAMYLCASSSASTDTQYFGPGTRLTVL.

This chain joins TRBV19 and TRBJ2-2, with 7 bases fitting TRBD2. Germline CDR1 reads LNHDA; CDR2 reads SQIVND (reference sequence). The CDR3 length is 16 residues. J lost 2 bases, V lost 5 bases, and 8 bases had no gene match. DNA of the CDR3: TGTGCCAGTAGTTTGGCGCGGGGGATAAACACCGGGGAGCTGTTTTTT. This sequence encodes CASSLARGINTGELFF.

V is TRBV15 and J is TRBJ2-3; 8 bases are shared with TRBD1. CDR1 is LNHNV and CDR2 is YYDKDF in the germline V gene (reference sequence). The CDR3 has 15 residues. After removal of 0 bases from V and 5 bases from J, the junction contained 4 bases not matched to a gene. For the CDR3, the DNA is TGTGCCACCAGCAGAGACAGGGGGCGCGTAGATACGCAGTATTTT. This encodes CATSRDRGRVDTQYF. The full variable domain, completed using reference TRBV15 and TRBJ2-3, is DAMVIQNPRYQVTQFGKPVTLSCSQTLNHNVMYWYQQKSSQAPKLLFHYYDKDFNNEADTPDNFQSRRPNTSFCFLDIRSPGLGDTAMYLCATSRDRGRVDTQYFGPGTRLTVL.

This rearrangement joins TRBV7-2 to TRBJ1-2; tentatively, D is TRBD1 (5 bases). CDR3 length: 12 amino acids. Trimming removed 6 bases from V and 6 bases from J, with 11 bases in between. Germline CDR1 SGHTA, CDR2 FQGNSA. The CDR3 nucleotides are TGTGCCAGCAGACTGGGACGAGATGGCTACACCTTC. Its protein product is CASRLGRDGYTF. The full variable domain, in which reference TRBV7-2 and TRBJ1-2 provide the parts outside the CDR3, is GAGVSQSPSNKVTEKGKDVELRCDPISGHTALYWYRQSLGQGLEFLIYFQGNSAPDKSGLPSDRFSAERTGGSVSTLTIQRTQQEDSAVYLCASRLGRDGYTFGSGTRLTVV.

The V gene is TRBV9, the J gene TRBJ2-7; 8 positions match TRBD1. Germline V gene data show CDR1 as SGDLS and CDR2 as YYNGEE. The CDR3 is 13 amino acids. Trimming removed 4 bases from V and 2 bases from J; junction bases left unmatched: 2. The CDR3, as DNA: TGTGCCAGCAGCCAGGGGGCAACCTACGAGCAGTACTTC. It translates to CASSQGATYEQYF.

The V gene is TRBV27, the J gene TRBJ1-1; D uncertain. This CDR3 spans 12 amino acids. The germline gives CDR1 MNHEY, CDR2 SMNVEV (reference sequence). Trimming removed 5 bases from V and 3 bases from J, with 7 bases in between. The CDR3 nucleotides are TGTGCCAGCAGTACGACGGACACTGAAGCTTTCTTT. This encodes CASSTTDTEAFF.

This chain uses TRBV28 with TRBJ2-7; 8 bases map to TRBD2. The ends lost 4 bases at V and 2 bases at J; junction bases unmatched: 7. Germline-derived CDR1 and CDR2 are MDHEN and SYDVKM. This CDR3 has 15 residues. The CDR3 spells CASSSPAGGTYEQYF. CDR3 bases: TGTGCCAGCAGTTCGCCGGCGGGGGGCACCTACGAGCAGTACTTC.